The following is a TCR beta chain sequence with its context. Its target is not known. The data originate from a study of cytomegalovirus exposure and HLA in healthy donors. For the study at large: Findings of an earlier analysis included roughly 110 million unique TCR beta sequences from 200 million or so T cells. HLA-typed donors were the source of about 85 million unique TCRs held in an early data release. Study-level findings and limits: According to an earlier analysis, most TCR beta V segments yielded productive rearrangements about 87% or about 30% of the time. TRBV6-2, TRBV6-3 and some other V segments were excluded as indistinguishable.

PCR primers comprised 60 Vbeta and 13 Jbeta primers. Assay used: immunoSEQ multiplex PCR; TCRdb lists only in-frame clones, some missing. The table lists about 160,000 clones, over 65% of them singletons. Deletions cut 6 bases from V and 0 bases from J, with 14 bases between. Germline CDR1 is ENHRY and CDR2 is SYGVKD. The CDR3 loop spans 16 amino acids. Sequencing used PBMCs. The origin of this receptor is a man aged 35 to 55 in good health and CMV-seropositive. This chain connects TRBV10-3 to TRBJ2-2, with D possibly being TRBD2 (6 bases). The CDR3 reads CAISTTGTANTGELFF. CDR3 DNA: TGTGCCATCAGCACCACCGGGACTGCGAACACCGGGGAGCTGTTTTTT.